This T cell receptor (beta chain) was retrieved from a study of blood T cell repertoires in COVID-19. TCRdb's table, derived via immunoSEQ multiplex PCR, lists solely in-frame clones and lacks some. This repertoire shows around 230,000 clones, roughly 91% found once; its top ten account for approximately 4.3%. CDR3 length: 11 residues. Trimming took off 4 bases at V and 2 bases at J, with 5 bases between the two ends. Germline CDR1 GTSNPN, CDR2 SVGIG (reference sequence). Sample: PBMCs or T cells enriched from blood (not recorded which). The sequence was collected from a woman under 40 with acute COVID-19. V and J are TRBV30 and TRBJ1-1, with D uncertain. For the CDR3, the DNA is TGTGCCTGGACGCGAAACACTGAAGCTTTCTTT. Translated: CAWTRNTEAFF.